The T cell receptor beta chain under discussion was sequenced for a study of Ad26.COV2.S vaccination and SARS-CoV-2 variants. Study findings and constraints: Researchers reported similar non-spike TCR breadth in vaccine and placebo recipients. Relative to placebo recipients, vaccine recipients exhibited elevated spike-specific TCR breadth.

On this clone: The antigen is not known.

The protocol was immunoSEQ multiplex PCR, while the TCRdb copy is restricted to in-frame clones and leaves out a portion. This table holds 510,000 or so clones, approximately 88% found once. V shed 7 bases and J shed 3 bases, with 14 bases lying between them. The CDR3 covers 14 residues. Germline-derived CDR1 and CDR2 are SGDLS and YYNGEE. Treatment specified: approximately 18 received Ad26.COV2.S at low or high dose, single or two shots; 5 received placebo; per-sample allocation not given. Material that was analyzed had been drawn on day 63 after the first vaccine or placebo injection. The sample came from a Boston adult aged 18-55 years.

The genes are TRBV9 and TRBJ1-3, with D uncertain. This clonotype originated in a person aged 18-60 years who received the Ad26.COV2.S COVID-19 vaccine or a placebo. The specimen was peripheral blood, collected in a trial of Ad26.COV2.S vaccine versus placebo. The DNA of the CDR3 is TGTGCCAGCGGTAGGCTGGGTTTTGGAAACACCATATATTTT. The encoded protein is CASGRLGFGNTIYF.